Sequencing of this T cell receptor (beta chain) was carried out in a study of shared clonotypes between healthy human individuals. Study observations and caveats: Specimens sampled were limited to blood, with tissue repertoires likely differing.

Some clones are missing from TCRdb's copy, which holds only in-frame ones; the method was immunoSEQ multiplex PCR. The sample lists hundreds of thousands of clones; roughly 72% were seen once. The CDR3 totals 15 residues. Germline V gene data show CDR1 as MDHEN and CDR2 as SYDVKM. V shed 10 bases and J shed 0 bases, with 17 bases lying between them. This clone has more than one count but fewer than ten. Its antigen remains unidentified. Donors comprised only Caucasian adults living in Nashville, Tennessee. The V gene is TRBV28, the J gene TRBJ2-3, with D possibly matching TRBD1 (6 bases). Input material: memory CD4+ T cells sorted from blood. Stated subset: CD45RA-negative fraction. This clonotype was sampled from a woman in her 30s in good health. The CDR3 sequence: CATEGDTKSTDTQYF. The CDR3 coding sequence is TGTGCCACCGAGGGGGACACTAAAAGCACAGATACGCAGTATTTT. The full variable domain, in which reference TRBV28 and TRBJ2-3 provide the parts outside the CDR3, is DVKVTQSSRYLVKRTGEKVFLECVQDMDHENMFWYRQDPGLGLRLIYFSYDVKMKEKGDIPEGYSVSREKKERFSLILESASTNQTSMYLCATEGDTKSTDTQYFGPGTRLTVL.